What follows describes a single TCR beta chain. Its antigen remains undetermined. Per-base quality was not reported, and no clone a single base away is much larger than it. This sample is drawn from a study of beta chain features in type 1 diabetes listed by TCRdb under 2018. Broadly, across the study: No differences in mean age, gender distribution, total cell number or subset yield were found between patients and healthy donors. A total of 85 million to 140 million sorted cells were examined across all samples, and the number of cells per subset was strongly correlated with RNA yield. In the study, recently diagnosed type 1 diabetes patients and matched healthy donors were compared on the TCRB repertoires of their sorted circulating CD4+ T cell subsets. Naive and central memory subsets were obtained from all 30 or so donors, but regulatory and stem cell-like memory subsets were isolated from only 8 patients and roughly eight healthy donors.

The germline V and J ends show losses of 0 bases and 4 bases respectively, and no gene match explains 3 bases of the junction. For CDR1 and CDR2, the germline V gene lists SGHDT and YYEEEE. The CDR3 spans 15 residues, from the cysteine through the phenylalanine. The entry retains the CDR3 DNA only, 45 bases that are in frame from base 1. Each donor gave one peripheral blood draw, about 110 mL on average, collected into heparinised tubes. Naive, central memory, regulatory and stem cell-like memory CD4+ T cells were sorted on a BD FACSAria II using a panel including CD45RO, CCR7, CD25, CD127, CD95 and CD27. Every sorted population had a purity above 98%. PBMCs were isolated immediately by Lymphoprep density gradient centrifugation and stained directly without culture. So that batch effects would be minimized, each experiment stained and sorted samples in pairs, pairing one healthy donor with one patient.

The entire amount of isolated RNA was reverse transcribed using the High Capacity cDNA Reverse Transcription Kit, so the sequenced TCRB transcripts were expressed ones. Naive, central memory and regulatory T cell samples underwent deep immunoSEQ sequencing, averaging about 3.57 million total reads per sample. Sorted cells were lysed in RLT buffer and RNA was extracted with DNase-treated RNeasy Micro or Mini kits, depending on cell number. To prevent cross-contamination, each cell subset was processed individually, whereas patient and healthy donor samples were processed jointly. The immunoSEQ multiplex PCR was used to amplify TCRB sequences from cDNA, yielding 87-bp fragments that span the CDR3 region. The amplicons were sequenced using the Illumina HiSeq platform. The published analysis was carried out like this. PCR bias was corrected computationally using synthetic template baselines, and reads within Hamming distance 2 were collapsed, with unmergeable singletons discarded. Reads were aligned to IMGT to assign V, D and J genes, CDR3 length, and insertions or deletions at six rearrangement sites. Within each subset, clonotype counts were normalized to the number of sorted cells before true diversity and Gini coefficients were calculated with the tcR R package. Repertoire sharing was quantified using the overlap coefficient calculated on TCRB nucleotide sequences. Out-of-frame TCRB sequences from naive cells were analyzed to stand in for the pre-selection repertoire. Not all clones reach the TCRdb copy of this immuneACCESS table, which keeps in-frame sequences only. Checked studies attribute under half of the gap to unresolved V genes and leave the rest unexplained. For V, J and clone size, that table is used; D and trimming come from the DNA. Present in this sample are 600,000 to 750,000 clones, under 15% of which were seen just once. Clones ranked in the top ten supply more than 0.095% of the sample.

What the study reported, not specific to this receptor: Because cDNA was sequenced instead of genomic DNA, activated cells with high expression could be over-represented, although the groups did not differ in activation or CD3 levels. HLA sub-analyses involved small numbers of individuals, so any influence of HLA type on TCRB rearrangement remained unresolved. Type 1 diabetes patients showed a moderate but significant shortening of TCRB CDR3 length in all four CD4+ subsets. Naive, central memory and regulatory TCRB repertoires appeared more similar among patients than among healthy donors. PCR may preferentially amplify shorter templates, but because patient and control samples were amplified and corrected together, any resulting skew would affect both groups equally. At VDJ recombination sites, type 1 diabetes patients had fewer insertions and more deleted nucleotides, which implies abnormalities in thymic rearrangement.

The source of this sequence is a man younger than 40 with type 1 diabetes. The sequencing input was naive CD4+ T cells from blood. The label giving this sample's cell subset or site can be read as: true naive CD4+ T cells. The chain links TRBV5-6 with TRBJ2-5; 10 nucleotides in the junction match TRBD2. The CDR3 region has the sequence CASSLASGGTETQYF. The DNA sequence is given as TGTGCCAGCAGCTTGGCTAGCGGGGGAACAGAGACCCAGTACTTC.